This TCR beta chain was sequenced for a study of metastatic and nonmetastatic thyroid tumors (dated by TCRdb to about 2020). Background for the entire study: For patients with malignant and with benign thyroid disease, the researchers compared repertoires between peripheral blood samples and tumor or nodule tissue samples. The paper's findings and limits, for the study overall: In both blood and tumor samples, TCR beta diversity was reported to be significantly higher in malignant tumors than in benign nodules.

Before undergoing thyroid surgery, none of the patients had been given any kind of treatment. Using T-cell receptor beta sequencing, the researchers looked back retrospectively at clinical samples from patients, gathered between the early 2010s and the late 2010s. This clone came up many times. Its binding antigen is unknown. The sample holds no much larger clone one base away, and base qualities are not on file. V sheds 4 bases and J sheds 2 bases, leaving 6 bases between their ends. From the cysteine up to the phenylalanine, the CDR3 has a length of 12 residues. Only CDR3 DNA remains: 36 bases, in frame from the first base. CDR1 is given as DFQATT and CDR2 as SNEGSKA, both from the germline V gene (reference sequence). The library was generated by PCR. The reads were generated on an Illumina HiSeq 4000. High-throughput sequencing was used to profile the TCR beta-chain CDR3 region of every patient. In the authors' own workflow: The researchers built a classifier to tell apart papillary thyroid cancer patients with distant metastasis, based on CDR3 differences among clinicopathological groups. To measure repertoire diversity the researchers used the Shannon index, while the Morisita-Horn index served to gauge how similar the tumor and blood repertoires were. TCRdb reworked the public reads: Q25 trimming with fastp, MiXCR clone assembly, productive beta chains retained. In this record, the V and J calls reflect TCRdb's handling and not the investigators' own analysis. Within this sample are 45,000 to 55,000 clones, with around 25% of them counted one time only. Around 3.6% of the sample is in the top ten clones.

Specimen: blood. Recombination joined TRBV20-1 with TRBJ1-3, with no D gene named confidently. The source of this sequence is a male donor with papillary thyroid cancer or a benign thyroid nodule (not recorded which). Some clones in this sample may be carry-over from other donors' samples. The DNA is as follows: TGCAGTGCTACCGGAACTGGAAACACCATATATTTT. It encodes CSATGTGNTIYF.